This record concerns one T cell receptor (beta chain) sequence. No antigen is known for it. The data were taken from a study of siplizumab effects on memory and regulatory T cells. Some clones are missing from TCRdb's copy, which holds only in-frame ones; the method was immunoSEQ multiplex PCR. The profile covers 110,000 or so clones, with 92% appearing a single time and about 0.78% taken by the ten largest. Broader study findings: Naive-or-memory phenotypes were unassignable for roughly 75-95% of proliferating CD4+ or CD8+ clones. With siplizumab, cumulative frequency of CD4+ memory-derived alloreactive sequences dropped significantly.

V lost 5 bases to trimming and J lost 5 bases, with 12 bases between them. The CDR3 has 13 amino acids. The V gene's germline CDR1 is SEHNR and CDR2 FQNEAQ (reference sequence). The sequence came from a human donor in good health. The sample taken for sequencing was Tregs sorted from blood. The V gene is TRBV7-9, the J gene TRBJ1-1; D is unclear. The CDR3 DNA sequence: TGTGCCAGCAGCGCGCCTCACAAGACTGAAGCTTTCTTT. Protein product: CASSAPHKTEAFF.